One and the same sample provided the 18 T cell receptor beta chains below, sequenced in a study of T cell responses to AZD1222 COVID-19 vaccine. Here immunoSEQ multiplex PCR was the method, and the copy in TCRdb shows in-frame clones only, minus some. Seen here are roughly 150,000 clones, approximately 90% observed once, and the top ten hold about 1.6%. The sequenced sample was peripheral blood, obtained 28 days after the second AZD1222 dose. These receptors were collected from an adult who received the AZD1222 COVID-19 vaccine.

V is TRBV29-1 and J is TRBJ2-1; no definite D call. The CDR3 sequence is 14 residues long. With 2 bases removed from V and 8 bases from J, the gap between germline ends came to 16 bases. Germline V gives CDR1 SQVTM, CDR2 ANQGSEA. The CDR3 bases are TGCAGCGTTGAAAATCTATTCCCTGGCGATGAGCAGTTCTTC. This codes for CSVENLFPGDEQFF.

The chain combines TRBV4-2 with TRBJ1-5; possible D gene TRBD1, 5 bases. V lost 3 bases and J lost 2, with 11 bases in between. Germline assignment: CDR1 LGHNA and CDR2 YNFKEQ. The CDR3 contains 15 residues. The CDR3 bases are TGTGCCAGCAGCCAGCGATCGGGGGGCAATCAGCCCCAGCATTTT. Amino acid sequence: CASSQRSGGNQPQHF.

A single count supports this clone. V and J are TRBV2 and TRBJ1-4; D uncertain. Trimming removed 6 bases at V and 5 bases at J, with 13 bases between. The CDR3 length is 14 residues. Looked up from germline, CDR1 is SNHLY and CDR2 is FYNNEI. The CDR3 protein is CASSALSKNEKLFF. In DNA, the CDR3 is TGTGCCAGCAGCGCCCTGTCGAAGAATGAAAAACTGTTTTTT.

This chain connects TRBV7-3 to TRBJ2-2; D is ambiguous. V lost 0 bases and J 8 bases, leaving 10 bases between the germline ends. The CDR3 is 14 residues long. Germline V gene lookup returns CDR1 SGHTA and CDR2 FQGTGA. CDR3 in DNA: TGTGCCAGCAGCTTAACGACGATGTCGGGGGAGCTGTTTTTT. Amino acid sequence: CASSLTTMSGELFF.

The V gene is TRBV6-1, the J gene TRBJ1-1, with D unclear. CDR3 length: 13 amino acids. Trimming pared 3 bases from V and 0 bases from J, leaving 5 bases between. Germline V lookup: CDR1 MNHNS, CDR2 SASEGT. CDR3 sequence (DNA): TGTGCCAGCAGTGAGATGGTGAACACTGAAGCTTTCTTT. Amino acids: CASSEMVNTEAFF.

About this clone: At one of its ends the junction is not consistent with the germline gene, which may arise from a read error. The chain carries TRBV9 and TRBJ1-2; D gene uncertain. The germline V gene has CDR1 SGDLS and CDR2 YYNGEE. The CDR3 totals 16 residues. This CDR3 reads CASSVDGKHTNYGGAF. DNA for the CDR3: TGTGCCAGCAGCGTAGACGGGAAACACACCAACTATGGCGGAGCCTTC.

The genes are TRBV6-2 or TRBV6-3 and TRBJ2-3; D is possibly TRBD1 (6 bases). Germline CDR1 MNHEY, CDR2 SVGEGT. Trimming stripped 2 bases from V and 1 base from J, with 13 bases between. This CDR3 comprises 16 residues. The CDR3 DNA reads TGTGCCAGCAGTTACCCTCCGGGACAAGGCACAGATACGCAGTATTTT. Translated, it gives CASSYPPGQGTDTQYF.

The chain is built from TRBV7-2 and TRBJ1-1; D call uncertain. CDR1 is SGHTA and CDR2 is FQGNSA in the germline V gene. This CDR3 has 14 residues. V lost 2 bases, J lost 2 bases, and 9 bases lay in between. The CDR3 DNA is TGTGCCAGCAGCTTATCGCAGTTAAACACTGAAGCTTTCTTT. It translates to CASSLSQLNTEAFF.

V and J are TRBV24-1 and TRBJ2-7, with D unresolved. The CDR3 is made up of 14 amino acids. Per germline, CDR1 KGHDR and CDR2 SFDVKD. V gave up 3 bases and J gave up 2 bases, with 10 bases separating them. This CDR3 reads CATSDKGSPYEQYF. DNA of the CDR3: TGTGCCACCAGTGATAAGGGCAGCCCCTACGAGCAGTACTTC.

This chain uses TRBV28 with TRBJ2-7, with D uncertain. Germline CDR1 is MDHEN and CDR2 is SYDVKM. The CDR3 loop spans 12 amino acids. Trimming removed 3 bases at V and 2 bases at J, with 5 bases between. CDR3 loop: CASSFSPYEQYF. The CDR3 DNA is TGTGCCAGCAGTTTTTCCCCCTACGAGCAGTACTTC.

The DNA of the CDR3 is TGTGCCAGCACCATGACAGAACGTTACGAGCAGTACTTC. It is translated as CASTMTERYEQYF. The chain employs TRBV28 and TRBJ2-7, with D maybe TRBD1 (5 bases). The germline V gene has CDR1 MDHEN and CDR2 SYDVKM. The CDR3 runs to 13 residues. V was trimmed by 7 bases and J by 4 bases, leaving 14 bases between them.

This chain connects TRBV19 to TRBJ2-1, with 9 bases that match TRBD2. Germline CDR1 LNHDA, CDR2 SQIVND (reference sequence). The CDR3 covers 16 residues. The trim removed 3 bases at V and 3 bases at J, leaving 6 bases unmatched. Here the CDR3 DNA reads TGTGCCAGTAGTATCCATACTAGCGGGTACTACAATGAGCAGTTCTTC. It translates to CASSIHTSGYYNEQFF.

The chain carries TRBV23-1 and TRBJ1-5; 8 bases are a match to TRBD1. TRBV23-1 is designated an ORF whose function remains uncertain. After removal of 3 bases from V and 4 bases from J, the junction contained 8 bases not matched to a gene. The CDR3 covers 16 residues. The CDR3 region is CASSHPRQGRNQPQHF. CDR3 sequence (DNA): TGCGCCAGCAGTCATCCCAGACAGGGGCGAAATCAGCCCCAGCATTTT.

This clone was seen only a few times. This sequence joins TRBV18 and TRBJ1-5, with D unclear. The CDR3 length is 15 residues. The V end lost 0 bases, the J end lost 1 base, and 7 bases lay between the germline ends. CDR1 is KGHSH and CDR2 is LQKENI in the germline V gene. The CDR3 is CASSPPSGSNQPQHF. The CDR3 DNA follows: TGTGCCAGCTCACCACCCTCGGGGAGCAATCAGCCCCAGCATTTT.

The gene calls are TRBV5-1 and TRBJ2-1; 9 bases are shared with TRBD2. The V segment lost 0 bases and the J segment 6 bases; nucleotides outside the gene matches: 10. From germline, CDR1 is SGHRS and CDR2 YFSETQ. The CDR3 has 17 amino acids. CDR3 nucleotide sequence: TGCGCCAGCAGCTTGGAGTCGGCGGGGGGGCGGCGCAATGAGCAGTTCTTC. Translation: CASSLESAGGRRNEQFF.

The chain carries TRBV12-3 or TRBV12-4 and TRBJ2-1; 8 bases fit TRBD2. The CDR3 loop spans 12 amino acids. The junction had 0 bases not matched to a gene; V was cut back by 10 bases and J by 1 base. The CDR3 protein is CAIAGSYNEQFF. In nucleotides, the CDR3 is TGTGCCATAGCGGGGTCCTACAATGAGCAGTTCTTC.

In its sample, this clone was seen once. This rearrangement joins TRBV7-9 to TRBJ2-7; TRBD1 matches 8 bases. The CDR3 is made up of 11 amino acids. CDR1 is SEHNR and CDR2 is FQNEAQ in the germline V gene (reference sequence). The V segment lost 5 bases and the J segment 13 bases; nucleotides outside the gene matches: 7. CDR3 residues: CASSKQGAEYF. In DNA, the CDR3 is TGTGCCAGCAGCAAGCAGGGGGCGGAATACTTC.

V gene TRBV4-1 combines with J gene TRBJ2-7; a weak D match, TRBD1 (5 bases). Per the germline V gene, CDR1 is MGHRA and CDR2 is YSYEKL. The CDR3 extends over 15 amino acids. Between the trimmed V and J ends, which lost 4 bases and 2 bases, there was a span of 15 bases. CDR3: CASSLELRDPYEQYF. CDR3 DNA: TGCGCCAGCAGCCTAGAACTCAGGGATCCCTACGAGCAGTACTTC.